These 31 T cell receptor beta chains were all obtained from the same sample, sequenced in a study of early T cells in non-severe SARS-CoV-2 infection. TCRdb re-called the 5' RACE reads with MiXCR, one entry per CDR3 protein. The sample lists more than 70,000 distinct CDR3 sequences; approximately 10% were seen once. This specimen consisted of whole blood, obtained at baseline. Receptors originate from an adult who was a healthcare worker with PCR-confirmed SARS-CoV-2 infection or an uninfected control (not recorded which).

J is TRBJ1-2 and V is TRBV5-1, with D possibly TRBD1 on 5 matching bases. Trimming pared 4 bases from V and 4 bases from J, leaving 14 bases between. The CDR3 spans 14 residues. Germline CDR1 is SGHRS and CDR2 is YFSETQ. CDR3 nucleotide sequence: TGCGCCAGCAGCCAATCCGGGGCTGGCTATGGCTACACCTTC. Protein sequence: CASSQSGAGYGYTF.

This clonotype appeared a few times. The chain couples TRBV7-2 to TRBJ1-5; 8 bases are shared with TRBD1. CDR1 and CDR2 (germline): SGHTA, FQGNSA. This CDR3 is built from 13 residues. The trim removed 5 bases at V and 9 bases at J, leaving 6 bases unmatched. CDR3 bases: TGTGCCAGCAGCCTAGACAGGGGCACGCCCCAGCATTTT. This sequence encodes CASSLDRGTPQHF.

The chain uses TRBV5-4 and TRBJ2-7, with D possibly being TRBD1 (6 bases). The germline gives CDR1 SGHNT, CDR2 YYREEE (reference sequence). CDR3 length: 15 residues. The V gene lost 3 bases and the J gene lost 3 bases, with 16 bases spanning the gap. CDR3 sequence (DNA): TGTGCCAGCAGCTCGCTTAACAGGGACATCTACGAGCAGTACTTC. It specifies CASSSLNRDIYEQYF.

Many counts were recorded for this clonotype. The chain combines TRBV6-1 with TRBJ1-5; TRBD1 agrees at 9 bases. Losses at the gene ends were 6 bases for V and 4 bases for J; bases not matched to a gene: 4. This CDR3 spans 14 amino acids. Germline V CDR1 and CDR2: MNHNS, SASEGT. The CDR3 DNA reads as TGTGCCAGCAGAAGGACAGGGGAAAATCAGCCCCAGCATTTT. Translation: CASRRTGENQPQHF.

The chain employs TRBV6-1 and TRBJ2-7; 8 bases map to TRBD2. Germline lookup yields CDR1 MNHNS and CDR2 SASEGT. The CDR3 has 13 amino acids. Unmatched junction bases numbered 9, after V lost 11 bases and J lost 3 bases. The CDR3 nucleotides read TGTGCCGCCGGGAGGGCCCCCTTCTACGAGCAGTACTTC. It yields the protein CAAGRAPFYEQYF.

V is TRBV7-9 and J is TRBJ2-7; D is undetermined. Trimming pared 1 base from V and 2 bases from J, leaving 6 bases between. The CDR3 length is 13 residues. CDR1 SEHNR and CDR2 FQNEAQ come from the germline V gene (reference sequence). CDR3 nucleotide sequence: TGTGCCAGCAGCTTAGGTATAGCCTACGAGCAGTACTTC. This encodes CASSLGIAYEQYF.

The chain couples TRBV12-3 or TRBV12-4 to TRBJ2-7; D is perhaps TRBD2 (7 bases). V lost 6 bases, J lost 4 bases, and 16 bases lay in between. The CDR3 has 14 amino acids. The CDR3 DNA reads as TGTGCCAGCAGGGGGCTGGGGGGGCGTTACGAGCAGTACTTC. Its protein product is CASRGLGGRYEQYF.

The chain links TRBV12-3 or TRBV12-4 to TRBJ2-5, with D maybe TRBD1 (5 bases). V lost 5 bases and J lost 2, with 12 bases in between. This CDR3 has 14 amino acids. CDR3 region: CASSDRTTQETQYF. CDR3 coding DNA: TGTGCCAGCAGTGACAGAACCACACAAGAGACCCAGTACTTC.

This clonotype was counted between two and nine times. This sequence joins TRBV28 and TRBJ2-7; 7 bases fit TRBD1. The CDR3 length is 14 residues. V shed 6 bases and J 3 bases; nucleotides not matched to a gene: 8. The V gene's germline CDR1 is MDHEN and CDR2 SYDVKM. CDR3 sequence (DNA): TGTGCCAGCAGAAGACAGGGCCTGAGCTACGAGCAGTACTTC. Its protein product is CASRRQGLSYEQYF.

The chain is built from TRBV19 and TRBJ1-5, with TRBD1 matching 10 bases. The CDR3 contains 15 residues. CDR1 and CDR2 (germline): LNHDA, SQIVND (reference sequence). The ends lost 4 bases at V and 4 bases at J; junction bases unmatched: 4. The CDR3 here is CASSTPGQGNQPQHF. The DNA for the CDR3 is TGTGCCAGTAGTACTCCGGGACAGGGGAATCAGCCCCAGCATTTT.

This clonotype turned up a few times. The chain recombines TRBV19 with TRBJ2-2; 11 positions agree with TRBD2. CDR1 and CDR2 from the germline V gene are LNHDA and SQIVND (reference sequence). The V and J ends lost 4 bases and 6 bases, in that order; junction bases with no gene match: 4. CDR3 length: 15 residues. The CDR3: CASSTGLADAGELFF. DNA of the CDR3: TGTGCCAGTAGTACGGGACTAGCGGATGCCGGGGAGCTGTTTTTT.

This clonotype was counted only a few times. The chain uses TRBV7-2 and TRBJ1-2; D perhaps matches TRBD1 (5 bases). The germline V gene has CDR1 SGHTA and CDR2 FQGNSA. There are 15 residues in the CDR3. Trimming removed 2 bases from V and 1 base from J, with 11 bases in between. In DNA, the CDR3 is TGTGCCAGCAGCTTATGGGGCAGACTTAACTATGGCTACACCTTC. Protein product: CASSLWGRLNYGYTF.

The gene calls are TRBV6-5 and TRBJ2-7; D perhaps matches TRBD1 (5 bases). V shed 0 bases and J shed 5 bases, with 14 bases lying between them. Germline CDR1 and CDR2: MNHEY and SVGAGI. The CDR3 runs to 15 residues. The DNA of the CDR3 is TGTGCCAGCAGTTACTCGAATAGGCAGGGTGACGAGCAGTACTTC. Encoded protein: CASSYSNRQGDEQYF.

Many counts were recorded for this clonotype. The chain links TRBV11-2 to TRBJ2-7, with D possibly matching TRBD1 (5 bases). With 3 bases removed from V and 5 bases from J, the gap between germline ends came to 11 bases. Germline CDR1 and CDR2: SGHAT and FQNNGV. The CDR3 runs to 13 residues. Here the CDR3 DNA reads TGTGCCAGCAGCTTCGCCAGGGTGGACGAGCAGTACTTC. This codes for CASSFARVDEQYF.

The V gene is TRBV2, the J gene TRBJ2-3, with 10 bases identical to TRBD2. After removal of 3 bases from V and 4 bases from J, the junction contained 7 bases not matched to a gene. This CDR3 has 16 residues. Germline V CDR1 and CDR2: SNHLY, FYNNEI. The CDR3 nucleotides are TGTGCCAGCAGTGAGAGGAGCGGGGGGGCGGCAGATACGCAGTATTTT. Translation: CASSERSGGAADTQYF.

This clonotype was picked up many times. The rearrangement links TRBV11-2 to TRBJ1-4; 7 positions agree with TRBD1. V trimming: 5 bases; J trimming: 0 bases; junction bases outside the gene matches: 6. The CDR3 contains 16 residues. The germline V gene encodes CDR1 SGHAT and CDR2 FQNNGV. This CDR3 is CASSGGQSATNEKLFF. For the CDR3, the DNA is TGTGCCAGCAGCGGGGGACAGTCGGCAACTAATGAAAAACTGTTTTTT.

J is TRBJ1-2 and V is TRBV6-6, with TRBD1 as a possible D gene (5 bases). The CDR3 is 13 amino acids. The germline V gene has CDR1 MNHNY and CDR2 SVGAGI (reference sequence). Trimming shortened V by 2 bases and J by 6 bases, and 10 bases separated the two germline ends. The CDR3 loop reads CASSYDGAHGYTF. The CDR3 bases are TGTGCCAGCAGTTACGACGGGGCTCATGGCTACACCTTC.

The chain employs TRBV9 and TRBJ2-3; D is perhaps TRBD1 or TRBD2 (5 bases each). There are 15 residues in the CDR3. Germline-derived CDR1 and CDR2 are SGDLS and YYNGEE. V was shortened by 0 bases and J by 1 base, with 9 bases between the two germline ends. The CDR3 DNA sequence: TGTGCCAGCAGCGTAGTGGGGGATGGCACAGATACGCAGTATTTT. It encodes CASSVVGDGTDTQYF.

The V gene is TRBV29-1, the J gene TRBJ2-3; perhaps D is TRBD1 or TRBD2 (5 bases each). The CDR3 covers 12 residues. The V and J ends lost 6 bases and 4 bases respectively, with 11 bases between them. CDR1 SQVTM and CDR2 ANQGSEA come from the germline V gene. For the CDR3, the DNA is TGCAGCGTGTCCAGGGACCCAGATACGCAGTATTTT. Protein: CSVSRDPDTQYF.

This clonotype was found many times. In DNA, the CDR3 is TGTGCCAGCAGTGATACGTTCCGTAGCAATCAGCCCCAGCATTTT. It codes for CASSDTFRSNQPQHF. V is TRBV6-1 and J is TRBJ1-5; D not resolved. Trimming removed 3 bases from V and 0 bases from J, with 9 bases in between. This CDR3 region has 15 residues. Germline-derived CDR1 and CDR2 are MNHNS and SASEGT.

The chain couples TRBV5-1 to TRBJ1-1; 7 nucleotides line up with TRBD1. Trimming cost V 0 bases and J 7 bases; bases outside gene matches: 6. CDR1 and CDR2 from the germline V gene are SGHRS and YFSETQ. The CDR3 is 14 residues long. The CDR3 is CASSLVPGTDEAFF. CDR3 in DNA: TGCGCCAGCAGCTTGGTACCCGGGACAGATGAAGCTTTCTTT.

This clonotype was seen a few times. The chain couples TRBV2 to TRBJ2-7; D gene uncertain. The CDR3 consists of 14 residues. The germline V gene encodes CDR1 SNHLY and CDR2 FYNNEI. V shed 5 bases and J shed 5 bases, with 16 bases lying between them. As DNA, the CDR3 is TGTGCCAGCAGTCTCCGGGCCCCGCGCGACGAGCAGTACTTC. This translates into CASSLRAPRDEQYF.

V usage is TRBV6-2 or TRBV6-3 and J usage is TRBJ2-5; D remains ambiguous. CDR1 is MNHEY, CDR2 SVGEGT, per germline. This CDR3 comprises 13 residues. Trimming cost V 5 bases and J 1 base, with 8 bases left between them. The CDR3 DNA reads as TGTGCCAGCAGTCCTAGGATCCAAGAGACCCAGTACTTC. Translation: CASSPRIQETQYF.

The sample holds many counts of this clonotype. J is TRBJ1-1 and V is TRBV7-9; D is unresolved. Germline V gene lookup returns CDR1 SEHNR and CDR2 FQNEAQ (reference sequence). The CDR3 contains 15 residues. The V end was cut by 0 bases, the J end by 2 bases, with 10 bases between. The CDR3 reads CASSLAAADNTEAFF. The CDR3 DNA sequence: TGTGCCAGCAGCTTAGCCGCGGCAGACAACACTGAAGCTTTCTTT.

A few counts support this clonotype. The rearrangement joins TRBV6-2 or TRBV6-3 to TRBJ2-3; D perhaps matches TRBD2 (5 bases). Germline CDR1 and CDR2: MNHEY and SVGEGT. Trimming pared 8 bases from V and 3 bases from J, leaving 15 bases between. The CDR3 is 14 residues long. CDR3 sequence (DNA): TGTGCCAGCCTTCCCCGTTCGGGGACAGATACGCAGTATTTT. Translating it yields CASLPRSGTDTQYF.

The CDR3 DNA reads TGTGCCAGCAGCCTGCAGGGCGCAGGAGTACCCACAGATACGCAGTATTTT. Its protein product is CASSLQGAGVPTDTQYF. This chain connects TRBV7-2 to TRBJ2-3, with D tentatively TRBD1 (5 bases). Deletions cut 5 bases from V and 2 bases from J, with 20 bases between. Germline V lookup: CDR1 SGHTA, CDR2 FQGNSA. This CDR3 comprises 17 residues.

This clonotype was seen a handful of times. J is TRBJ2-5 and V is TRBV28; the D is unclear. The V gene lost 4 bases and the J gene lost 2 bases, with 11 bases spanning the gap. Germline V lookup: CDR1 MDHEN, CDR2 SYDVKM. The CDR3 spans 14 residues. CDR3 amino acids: CASSSVAEQETQYF. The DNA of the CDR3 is TGTGCCAGCAGTTCAGTAGCAGAACAAGAGACCCAGTACTTC.

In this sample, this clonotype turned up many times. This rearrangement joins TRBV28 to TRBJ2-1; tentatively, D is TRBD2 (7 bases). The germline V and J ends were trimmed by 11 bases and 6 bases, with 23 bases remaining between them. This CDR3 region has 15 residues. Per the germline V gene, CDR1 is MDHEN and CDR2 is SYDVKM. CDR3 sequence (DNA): TGTGCCGGGAGACGGGGGGCAGGACCATCCAATGAGCAGTTCTTC. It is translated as CAGRRGAGPSNEQFF.

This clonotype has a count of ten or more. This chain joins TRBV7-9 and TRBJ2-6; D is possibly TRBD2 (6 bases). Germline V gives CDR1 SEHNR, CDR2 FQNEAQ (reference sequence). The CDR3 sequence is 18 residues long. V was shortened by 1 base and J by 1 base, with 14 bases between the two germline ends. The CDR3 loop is CASSLVQEGMSGANVLTF. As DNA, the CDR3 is TGTGCCAGCAGCTTAGTACAGGAGGGAATGTCTGGGGCCAACGTCCTGACTTTC.

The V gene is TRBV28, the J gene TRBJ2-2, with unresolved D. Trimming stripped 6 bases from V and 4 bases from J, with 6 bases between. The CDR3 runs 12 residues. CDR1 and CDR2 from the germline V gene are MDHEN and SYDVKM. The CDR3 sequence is CASRHITGELFF. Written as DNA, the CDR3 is TGTGCCAGCAGACATATCACCGGGGAGCTGTTTTTT.

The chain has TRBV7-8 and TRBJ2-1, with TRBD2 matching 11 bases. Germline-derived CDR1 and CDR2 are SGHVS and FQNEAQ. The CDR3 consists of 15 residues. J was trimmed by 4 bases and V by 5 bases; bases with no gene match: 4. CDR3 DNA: TGTGCCAGCAGCCTACTAGCGGGGGCGTACAATGAGCAGTTCTTC. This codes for CASSLLAGAYNEQFF.